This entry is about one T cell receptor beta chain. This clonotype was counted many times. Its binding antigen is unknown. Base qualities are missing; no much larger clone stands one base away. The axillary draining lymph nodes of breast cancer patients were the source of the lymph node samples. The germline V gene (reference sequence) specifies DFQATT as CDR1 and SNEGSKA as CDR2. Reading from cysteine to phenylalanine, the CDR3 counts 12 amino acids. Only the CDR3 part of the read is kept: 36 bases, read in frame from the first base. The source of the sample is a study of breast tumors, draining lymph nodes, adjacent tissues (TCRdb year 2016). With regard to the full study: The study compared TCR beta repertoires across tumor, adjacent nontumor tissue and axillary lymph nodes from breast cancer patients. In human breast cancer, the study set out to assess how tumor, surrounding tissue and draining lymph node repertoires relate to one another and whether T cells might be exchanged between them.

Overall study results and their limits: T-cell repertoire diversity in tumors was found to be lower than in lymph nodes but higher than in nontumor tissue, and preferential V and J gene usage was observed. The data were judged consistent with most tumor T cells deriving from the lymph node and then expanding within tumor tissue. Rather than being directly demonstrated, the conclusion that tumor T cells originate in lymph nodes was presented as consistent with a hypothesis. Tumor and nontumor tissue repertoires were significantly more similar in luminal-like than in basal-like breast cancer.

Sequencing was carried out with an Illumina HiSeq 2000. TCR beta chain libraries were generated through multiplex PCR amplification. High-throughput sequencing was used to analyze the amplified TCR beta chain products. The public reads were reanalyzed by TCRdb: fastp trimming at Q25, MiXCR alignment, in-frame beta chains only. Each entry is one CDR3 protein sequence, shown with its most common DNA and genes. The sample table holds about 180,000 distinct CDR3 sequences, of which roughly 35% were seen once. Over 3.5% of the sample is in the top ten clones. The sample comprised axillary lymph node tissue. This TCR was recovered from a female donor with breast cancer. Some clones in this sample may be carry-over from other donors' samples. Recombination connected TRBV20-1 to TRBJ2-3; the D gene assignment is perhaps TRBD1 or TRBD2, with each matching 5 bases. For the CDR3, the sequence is CGRDARTDTQYF. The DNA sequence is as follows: TGCGGCCGGGACGCACGCACAGATACGCAGTATTTT.